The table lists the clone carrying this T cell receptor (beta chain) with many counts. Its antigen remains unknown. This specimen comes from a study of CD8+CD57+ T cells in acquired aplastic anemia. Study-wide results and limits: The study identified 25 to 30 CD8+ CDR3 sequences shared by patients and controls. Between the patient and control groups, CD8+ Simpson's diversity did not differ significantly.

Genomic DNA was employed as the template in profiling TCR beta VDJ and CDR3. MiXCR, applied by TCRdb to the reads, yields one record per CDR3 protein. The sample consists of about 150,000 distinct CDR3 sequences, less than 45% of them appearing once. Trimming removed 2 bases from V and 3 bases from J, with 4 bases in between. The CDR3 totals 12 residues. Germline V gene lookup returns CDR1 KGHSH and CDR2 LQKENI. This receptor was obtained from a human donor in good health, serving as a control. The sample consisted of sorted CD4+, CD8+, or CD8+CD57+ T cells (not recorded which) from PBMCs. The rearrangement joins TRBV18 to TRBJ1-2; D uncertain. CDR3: CASSPSDYGYTF. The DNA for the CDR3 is TGTGCCAGCTCACCATCTGACTATGGCTACACCTTC.